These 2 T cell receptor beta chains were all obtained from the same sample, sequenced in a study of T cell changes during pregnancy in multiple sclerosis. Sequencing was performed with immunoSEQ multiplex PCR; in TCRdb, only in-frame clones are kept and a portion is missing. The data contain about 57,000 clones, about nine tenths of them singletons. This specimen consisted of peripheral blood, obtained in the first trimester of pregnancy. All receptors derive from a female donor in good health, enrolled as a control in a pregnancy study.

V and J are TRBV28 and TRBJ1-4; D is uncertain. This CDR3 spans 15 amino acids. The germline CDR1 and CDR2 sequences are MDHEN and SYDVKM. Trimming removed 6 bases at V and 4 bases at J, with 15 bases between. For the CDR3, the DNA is TGTGCCAGCAGCCACCCGGGGTCTGGTAATGAAAAACTGTTTTTT. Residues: CASSHPGSGNEKLFF.

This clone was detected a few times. CDR3 sequence (DNA): TGTGCCAGTAGTTCTGGACAAGCGAACACTGAAGCTTTCTTT. The encoded protein is CASSSGQANTEAFF. The chain has TRBV19 and TRBJ1-1; D possibly corresponds to TRBD1 (5 bases). The V and J ends lost 5 bases and 1 base respectively, with 11 bases between them. CDR1 LNHDA and CDR2 SQIVND come from the germline V gene (reference sequence). CDR3 length: 14 amino acids.